This T cell receptor beta chain was obtained from a study of memory CD4+ T cells and cytomegalovirus serostatus. Single viable CD3+CD4+CD8-CD45RO+ cells were sorted as the memory CD4+ T cells. Notes on the study in general: The CMV-associated TCR signature appears largely within the CD4+ memory repertoire. Median bootstrapped AUC for CMV status was about 0.94 originally, 0.75 to 0.91 US-trained.

Concerning this clone itself: Its antigen is currently unknown.

Method: immunoSEQ multiplex PCR; TCRdb's copy keeps in-frame clones and lacks some. The repertoire includes 50,000 to 75,000 clones, around 83% of them detected once, and nearly 0.9% sits in the top ten. Sequencing was carried out using memory CD4+ T cells from blood. The source is an adult in good health and CMV-seronegative.

The CDR3 spells CASSLTGSSGNTIYF. DNA of the CDR3: TGTGCCAGCAGCTTGACAGGGAGCTCTGGAAACACCATATATTTT. The V gene is TRBV5-8, the J gene TRBJ1-3; TRBD1 might be the D (6 bases). V lost 1 base and J lost 0, with 8 bases in between. CDR3 length: 15 amino acids. CDR1 and CDR2 from the germline V gene are SGHTS and YDEGEE.